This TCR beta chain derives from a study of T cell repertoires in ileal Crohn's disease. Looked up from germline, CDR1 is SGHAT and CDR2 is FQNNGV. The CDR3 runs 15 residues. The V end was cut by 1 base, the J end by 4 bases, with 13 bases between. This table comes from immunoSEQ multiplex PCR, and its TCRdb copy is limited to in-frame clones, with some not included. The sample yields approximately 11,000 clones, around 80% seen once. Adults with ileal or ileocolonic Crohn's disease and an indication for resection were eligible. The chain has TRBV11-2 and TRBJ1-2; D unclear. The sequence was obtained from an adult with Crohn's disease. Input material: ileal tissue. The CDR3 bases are TGTGCCAGCAGCTTAGGGCCGGGTTTGTTCTATGGCTACACCTTC. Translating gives CASSLGPGLFYGYTF.